This T cell receptor (beta chain) was documented in a study of CD8 T cells in Susac syndrome. Study-wide findings and caveats: Clonal expansion was not seen in any Susac syndrome CD4+ T cell repertoire.

The CDR3 runs to 16 residues. Germline assignment: CDR1 GTSNPN and CDR2 SVGIG (reference sequence). V was trimmed by 0 bases and J by 1 base, leaving 14 bases between them. Note on this clonotype: Its antigen is as yet unknown.

After extraction with the RNeasy kit, 0.5 to 1 ug of the RNA was reverse transcribed using random hexamers. Coverage of TCR beta CDR3 amplification by immunoSEQ multiplex PCR extended to 54 Vbeta and 13 Jbeta. MiXCR, applied by TCRdb to the immunoSEQ multiplex PCR reads, yields one record per CDR3 protein. Found here are more than 150,000 distinct CDR3 sequences, approximately 96% of them singletons; the top ten hold around 0.096%. The sequenced sample consisted of CD4+ T cells from PBMCs. This receptor was obtained from a human donor with Susac syndrome. The chain employs TRBV30 and TRBJ2-3, with D perhaps TRBD2 (6 bases). The DNA for the CDR3 is TGTGCCTGGAGTGTAGGGGCGGGAACCGGCACAGATACGCAGTATTTT. This codes for CAWSVGAGTGTDTQYF.